This T cell receptor beta chain stems from a study of T-cell reconstitution after alpha-beta-depleted transplantation in children. Overall study findings and caveats: Alpha-beta T cells about two months after transplant reportedly derived from several hundred expanded graft clones.

The germline V gene encodes CDR1 MDHEN and CDR2 SYDVKM. V gave up 5 bases and J gave up 3 bases, with 11 bases separating them. The CDR3 has 14 residues. Preparation of the TCRbeta library was carried out with unique molecular identifiers. MiXCR, run by TCRdb on the PCR reads, gives a single entry per CDR3 protein. Of about 500,000 distinct CDR3 sequences listed, roughly 11% are singletons. As regards this clonotype: What it recognizes is unknown.

The sequenced sample was PBMCs, mostly from graft donor cells, obtained 180 days after TCRalphabeta/CD19-depleted stem cell transplant. The V and J genes are TRBV28 and TRBJ1-5; perhaps TRBD1 as D (5 bases). The TCR was taken from a female patient aged 2-9 years who had a stem cell transplant for aplastic anemia, so the T cells may come from the graft donor. DNA of the CDR3: TGTGCCAGCAGTCGGGGACGGTACAATCAGCCCCAGCATTTT. The encoded protein is CASSRGRYNQPQHF.